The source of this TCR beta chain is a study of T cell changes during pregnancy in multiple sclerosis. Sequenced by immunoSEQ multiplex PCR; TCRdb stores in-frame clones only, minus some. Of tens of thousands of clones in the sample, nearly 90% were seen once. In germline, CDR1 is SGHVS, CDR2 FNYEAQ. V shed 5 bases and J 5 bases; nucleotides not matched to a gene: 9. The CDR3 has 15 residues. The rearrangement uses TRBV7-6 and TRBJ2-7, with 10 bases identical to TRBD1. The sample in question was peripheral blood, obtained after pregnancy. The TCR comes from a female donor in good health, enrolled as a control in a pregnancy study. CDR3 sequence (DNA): TGTGCCAGCAGCCCATACCGGGACAGGGGCCACGAGCAGTACTTC. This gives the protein CASSPYRDRGHEQYF.